A single sample is the source of the 21 T cell receptor beta chains below, sequenced in a study of monozygotic twins with inflammatory bowel disease. Reprocessing the 5' RACE reads, TCRdb reports a single entry for every CDR3 protein and omits DNA. The data show 150,000 or so distinct CDR3 sequences, and the top ten clones hold 0.95% to 1.5%. Sequenced sample: blood. These TCRs come from a human donor with ulcerative colitis or Crohn's disease, or a healthy co-twin of an affected twin (not recorded which).

The chain couples TRBV5-4 to TRBJ2-1; TCRdb's D gene call, TRBD2, goes unchecked for lack of DNA. Germline V lookup: CDR1 SGHNT, CDR2 YYREEE (reference sequence). The CDR3 has 15 residues. CDR3 in amino acids: CASSLQRERLDEQFF.

This rearrangement joins TRBV28 to TRBJ2-7; TCRdb's D gene call, TRBD1, goes unchecked for lack of DNA. Looked up from germline, CDR1 is MDHEN and CDR2 is SYDVKM. This CDR3 contains 15 residues. The CDR3 loop reads CASSFPRVSSYEQYF.

The rearrangement links TRBV27 to TRBJ1-1; the TCRdb D gene call, TRBD1, has no DNA to confirm it. The germline CDR1 and CDR2 sequences are MNHEY and SMNVEV (reference sequence). The CDR3 totals 14 residues. CDR3 sequence reads: CASSSQGLNTEAFF.

The chain recombines TRBV3-1 with TRBJ2-2; TCRdb picks TRBD2, but there is no DNA to check that call. The germline V gene has CDR1 LGHDT and CDR2 YNNKEL (reference sequence). This CDR3 region has 15 residues. The CDR3: CASSRLAGGSGELFF.

The chain couples TRBV7-2 to TRBJ1-6; TCRdb names TRBD1, which stays unverified in the absence of DNA. The CDR3 consists of 14 residues. CDR1 is SGHTA and CDR2 is FQGNSA in the germline V gene. CDR3 sequence reads: CASSSWGGNSPLHF.

The gene calls are TRBV23-1 and TRBJ2-6; TCRdb reports TRBD2, a call that lacks DNA to check it against. TRBV23-1 is reported as an ORF; its role is uncertain. The CDR3 consists of 18 residues. The CDR3 loop is CASSQSKSRVTGANVLTF.

The chain is built from TRBV11-2 and TRBJ2-7; TCRdb proposes TRBD2, but this gene call is untestable without DNA. Germline lookup yields CDR1 SGHAT and CDR2 FQNNGV. The CDR3 sequence is 17 residues long. CDR3: CASSLEPRGLRTHEQYF. The entire variable domain, with the rest obtained from reference TRBV11-2 and TRBJ2-7, is as follows: EAGVAQSPRYKIIEKRQSVAFWCNPISGHATLYWYQQILGQGPKLLIQFQNNGVVDDSQLPKDRFSAERLKGVDSTLKIQPAKLEDSAVYLCASSLEPRGLRTHEQYFGPGTRLTVT.

The chain employs TRBV4-1 and TRBJ1-1; lacking DNA, the TRBD1 call made by TCRdb goes unchecked. Germline values: CDR1 MGHRA, CDR2 YSYEKL. The CDR3 extends over 13 amino acids. CDR3 amino acids: CASSQNRGREAFF.

The chain carries TRBV30 and TRBJ2-2; TCRdb's D gene call, TRBD1, goes unchecked for lack of DNA. Germline CDR1 is GTSNPN and CDR2 is SVGIG (reference sequence). The CDR3 sequence is 12 residues long. CDR3 loop: CASSLRGRELFF.

V is TRBV3-1 and J is TRBJ2-6; TCRdb's D call, TRBD1, is unchecked because there is no DNA. Germline V CDR1 and CDR2: LGHDT, YNNKEL (reference sequence). CDR3 length equals 21 residues. Here the CDR3 reads CASSHDGQTSNQGSGANVLTF.

This chain links TRBV7-3 with TRBJ2-3; the D gene TCRdb calls, TRBD2, cannot be checked with no DNA. CDR3 length equals 14 residues. Germline CDR1 is SGHTA and CDR2 is FQGTGA. Here the CDR3 reads CASSLGLNTDTQYF.

The V call is TRBV11-3, the J call TRBJ2-3; the D call from TCRdb, TRBD2, cannot be confirmed without DNA. The CDR3 extends over 15 amino acids. Germline CDR1 SGHNT, CDR2 YENEEA. The CDR3 region is CASSKTSGYTDTQYF.

This rearrangement joins TRBV5-4 to TRBJ2-3. Per germline, CDR1 SGHNT and CDR2 YYREEE (reference sequence). The CDR3 is 13 residues long. The chain's CDR3 is CVSSFDASDTQYF.

J is TRBJ1-4 and V is TRBV4-2; lacking DNA, the TRBD1 call made by TCRdb goes unchecked. The CDR3 length is 15 residues. CDR1 is LGHNA and CDR2 is YNFKEQ in the germline V gene. CDR3 in amino acids: CASSQEGHLGEKLFF.

The genes are TRBV20-1 and TRBJ2-7; TCRdb outputs TRBD2, but without DNA this stays unchecked. CDR1 is DFQATT, CDR2 SNEGSKA, per germline (reference sequence). The CDR3 length is 16 residues. CDR3 amino acids: CSARGRGSGRNYEQYF.

The rearrangement uses TRBV11-1 and TRBJ2-1; TCRdb names TRBD2, which stays unverified in the absence of DNA. The germline CDR1 and CDR2 sequences are SGHAT and FQDESV (reference sequence). The length of the CDR3 is 18 residues. The CDR3 loop is CASSPLLARETHYNEQFF.

The chain carries TRBV7-3 and TRBJ2-2; TCRdb proposes TRBD1, but this gene call is untestable without DNA. The germline CDR1 and CDR2 sequences are SGHTA and FQGTGA. This CDR3 has 15 residues. This CDR3 is CASSQRGQGAGELFF.

The chain combines TRBV6-5 with TRBJ2-3. The CDR3 totals 14 residues. Per germline, CDR1 MNHEY and CDR2 SVGAGI. CDR3: CASSYSVPTDTQYF.

The gene calls are TRBV29-1 and TRBJ1-4; TCRdb's D call of TRBD1 is untestable without DNA. Germline CDR1 reads SQVTM; CDR2 reads ANQGSEA. This CDR3 region has 13 residues. CDR3 in amino acids: CSVATGGDEKLFF. Full variable domain (rest looked up from reference TRBV29-1 and TRBJ1-4): SAVISQKPSRDICQRGTSLTIQCQVDSQVTMMFWYRQQPGQSLTLIATANQGSEATYESGFVIDKFPISRPNLTFSTLTVSNMSPEDSSIYLCSVATGGDEKLFFGSGTQLSVL.

This chain connects TRBV29-1 to TRBJ2-6; lacking DNA, the TRBD1 call made by TCRdb goes unchecked. Germline V gene sequence: CDR1 SQVTM, CDR2 ANQGSEA. This CDR3 spans 17 amino acids. This CDR3 reads CSVGPGTGGSGANVLTF.

V and J are TRBV5-1 and TRBJ1-2; TCRdb names TRBD1, which stays unverified in the absence of DNA. This CDR3 region has 17 residues. Germline V gene data show CDR1 as SGHRS and CDR2 as YFSETQ. The CDR3 region is CASSLYTAGQGARGYTF.